This entry describes one T cell receptor (beta chain). No antigen is known for it. No much larger clonotype is one base removed from it; base qualities were not supplied. These data come from a study of glioma-infiltrating T cells after dendritic cell vaccination listed by TCRdb under 2016. Context from the whole study: A cohort of 15 glioblastoma patients from Phase I and II dendritic cell vaccination trials was included, of whom 9 were newly diagnosed and 6 had recurrent disease. Patients received autologous tumor lysate-pulsed dendritic cell vaccination between 2003 and 2012. The vaccine was prepared from monocyte-derived dendritic cells that were cultured for around 7 days with IL-4 and GM-CSF and then pulsed overnight with autologous tumor lysate. Three intradermal dendritic cell vaccine injections were administered to patients at biweekly intervals in the arm below the axilla. Deep sequencing of TCR beta CDR3 regions was used to quantify tumor-infiltrating lymphocyte content and compare tumor and blood repertoires in dendritic cell-vaccinated glioblastoma patients. TCR sequencing metrics, including TIL content and tumor-blood repertoire overlap, were correlated with survival after dendritic cell vaccination. Broader findings and caveats from the paper: TCR clonality showed no direct relationship with survival, which suggests that a diverse polyclonal response may matter. The cohort was small and heterogeneous, few patients had complete blood and tumor sets, and even fewer had initial-recurrent tumor pairs. The three-group TCR overlap response model was characterized as speculative, and prospective validation of the model was stated to be required. After dendritic cell vaccination, a higher estimated pretreatment TIL content predicted longer time to progression and overall survival.

To be selected, patients needed enough residual fresh-frozen tumor tissue and more than two years of available survival data. An isocitrate dehydrogenase mutation was not carried by any of the glioblastoma patients, although molecular status was otherwise variable. PBMC were collected before vaccination, two weeks after the third vaccination, and at tumor progression when it occurred. The Qiagen DNeasy Blood extraction Kit was used to extract genomic DNA. Using the immunoSEQ assay, TCRB CDR3 regions were amplified from roughly 1.8 micrograms of genomic DNA, or from all available DNA when less than that was on hand. The multiplex PCR relied on 60 forward primers for TCR V beta segments and 13 reverse primers for J beta segments. Synthetic control templates were spiked into each sample at limiting dilution to estimate reads per starting template. The Illumina HiSeq System generated sequencing reads of 87 bp. Concerning the study's data processing: To remove PCR and sequencing errors, closely related sequences were merged with a nearest neighbor algorithm. TCR overlap was measured as the percentage of unique tumor TCR beta sequences that were also present in the peripheral blood of the same patient. Drawn from immuneACCESS, this table holds only the in-frame rearrangements with V and J called that TCRdb kept. Clones are partly lost; checked studies trace under half to an unresolved V gene and leave the rest unexplained. V and J calls and clone size are given by that table; D and trimming were obtained from the DNA. The sample table holds tens of thousands of clones, of which more than 85% were seen once. Together, the top ten hold around 2.2% of the sample.

The CDR3 holds 13 amino acids from the cysteine to the phenylalanine. Here the CDR3 DNA is all that survives: 39 bases in frame from base 1. The germline V gene provides CDR1 SGHAT and CDR2 FQNNGV. Trimming removed 5 bases from V and 3 bases from J, leaving 10 bases between the germline ends. The sequenced sample was blood, obtained before dendritic cell vaccination. The sequence was obtained from a human donor with glioblastoma. The receptor chain draws on TRBV11-2 and TRBJ1-2; the D gene is unclear. The CDR3 is CASSPEADYGYTF. The bases read TGTGCCAGCAGCCCAGAGGCGGACTATGGCTACACCTTC.